This TCR beta chain is from a study of cytomegalovirus exposure and HLA in healthy donors. Study-wide results and caveats: Earlier analysis looked at TCR beta V segments, and most were productive about 87% or about 30% of the time. In a later analysis, CMV-associated beta chains were mostly HLA-associated, it appeared.

This clone was seen a handful of times. Its antigen is not known. The same CDR3 is also encoded by other DNA sequences in this sample. The CDR3 covers 13 residues. The germline V gene encodes CDR1 SGHRS and CDR2 YFSETQ. The V and J ends lost 0 bases and 1 base respectively, with 4 bases between them. Use of 60 Vbeta and 13 Jbeta primers characterized the PCR. Per the original data handling: Later reanalysis found tens of millions of unique TCR beta chains, 9 million to 12 million of them shared. Generated by immunoSEQ multiplex PCR, the TCRdb table keeps only in-frame clones and is missing some. That table supplies the V and J calls and clone size; D and trimming were determined from the DNA. The sample gives about 120,000 clones, approximately 70% of which show up once; roughly 0.92% is in the top ten.

The J gene is TRBJ2-5, the V gene TRBV5-1; D remains ambiguous. The sample comprised PBMCs. The TCR was taken from a woman aged 30 to 39 in good health and CMV-seronegative. CDR3 nucleotides: TGCGCCAGCAGCTTGGGCGGCCAAGAGACCCAGTACTTC. Its protein product is CASSLGGQETQYF.